This is a list of T cell receptor beta chains from one sample in a study of blood T cell repertoires in COVID-19. TCRdb's copy holds only in-frame clones and misses some; the assay was immunoSEQ multiplex PCR. This repertoire shows just over 300,000 clones, 70% to 90% found once; its top ten account for about 2%. The sequenced sample consisted of PBMCs or T cells enriched from blood (not recorded which). The receptors come from a man aged 25-45 years who had recovered from COVID-19. CDR3s include the opening cysteine and the closing phenylalanine or tryptophan. Each record gives: D gene, V gene, J gene, clone size, CDR3 protein, CDR3 DNA. The D gene is left open where the match is weak. The size field is filled for only some rows; it gives once, few, many or a size class.

>.|TRBV19|TRBJ2-1|.
CASSKTSVNEQFF
TGTGCCAGTAGTAAGACTAGTGTCAATGAGCAGTTCTTC
>TRBD1|TRBV12-3/TRBV12-4|TRBJ1-1|.
CASSLEGTDAFF
TGTGCCAGCAGTTTAGAAGGGACAGACGCTTTCTTT
>.|TRBV11-2|TRBJ1-1|.
CASSWTGRKDTEAFF
TGTGCCAGCAGCTGGACGGGGAGGAAGGACACTGAAGCTTTCTTT
>.|TRBV4-1|TRBJ1-1|.
CASSQGGGGTMNTEAFF
TGCGCCAGCAGCCAAGGAGGTGGGGGCACAATGAACACTGAAGCTTTCTTT
>.|TRBV9|TRBJ2-2|.
CAEPGQKNTGELFF
TGTGCCGAACCTGGACAGAAGAACACCGGGGAGCTGTTTTTT
>TRBD2|TRBV7-2|TRBJ2-7|.
CASSLEAGGSYEQYF
TGTGCCAGCAGCTTAGAAGCGGGGGGCTCCTACGAGCAGTACTTC
>TRBD1|TRBV3-1/TRBV3-2|TRBJ1-5|.
CASSPGTGGDQPQHF
TGTGCCAGCAGCCCCGGGACAGGGGGTGATCAGCCCCAGCATTTT
>TRBD2|TRBV6-2/TRBV6-3|TRBJ2-1|.
CASSNGGAGVNEQFF
TGTGCCAGCAGTAACGGGGGGGCCGGTGTCAATGAGCAGTTCTTC
>.|TRBV27|TRBJ2-5|.
CASHRTAGYQETQYF
TGTGCCAGTCACCGGACAGCGGGGTACCAAGAGACCCAGTACTTC
>.|TRBV6-5|TRBJ2-1|few
CASSISSGSTYEQFF
TGTGCCAGCAGTATCAGTAGCGGATCAACCTATGAGCAGTTCTTC
>.|TRBV21-1|TRBJ2-2|.
CASSKAGRSLAVAGELFF
TGTGCCAGCAGCAAAGCTGGGAGGAGTCTAGCGGTCGCCGGGGAGCTGTTTTTT
>.|TRBV5-4|TRBJ1-3|few
CASSSGISGNTIYF
TGTGCCAGCAGCAGCGGTATCTCTGGAAACACCATATATTTT
>.|TRBV7-8|TRBJ1-1|.
CASSLVGHPNTEAFF
TGTGCCAGCAGCTTAGTGGGACACCCGAACACTGAAGCTTTCTTT
>TRBD2|TRBV30|TRBJ2-7|.
CAWSVRGGGSYEQYF
TGTGCCTGGAGTGTACGCGGCGGGGGATCCTACGAGCAGTACTTC
>TRBD2|TRBV2|TRBJ2-7|.
CASKIRGGLIEQYF
TGTGCCAGCAAGATACGGGGGGGCCTAATAGAGCAGTACTTC
>TRBD2|TRBV6-5|TRBJ2-1|.
CASSPAGGPGEQFF
TGTGCCAGCAGTCCAGCGGGGGGGCCGGGTGAGCAGTTCTTC
>.|TRBV7-2|TRBJ1-5|.
CASSLGSREPQHF
TGTGCCAGCAGCTTAGGCAGTCGGGAGCCCCAGCATTTT
>.|TRBV7-2|TRBJ2-2|once
CASSPNGARSSAGELFF
TGTGCCAGCAGCCCCAATGGCGCCCGGAGTTCGGCCGGGGAGCTGTTTTTT
>.|TRBV9|TRBJ2-2|.
CASRGGTSDTGELFF
TGTGCCAGCAGGGGCGGGACTTCAGACACCGGGGAGCTGTTTTTT
>.|TRBV4-1|TRBJ1-6|.
CASSQGRENRSPLHF
TGCGCCAGCAGCCAAGGGAGGGAAAATAGGTCACCCCTCCACTTT
>.|TRBV5-1|TRBJ1-4|.
CASSLFVGNEKLFF
TGCGCCAGCAGCTTGTTCGTCGGGAATGAAAAACTGTTTTTT
>TRBD1|TRBV6-2/TRBV6-3|TRBJ1-6|.
CASSYGQGVDNSPLHF
TGTGCCAGCAGTTACGGACAGGGGGTGGATAATTCACCCCTCCACTTT
>TRBD1|TRBV5-1|TRBJ2-7|once
CASSPGTGLSYEQYF
TGCGCCAGCAGCCCGGGGACAGGGCTCTCCTACGAGCAGTACTTC
>TRBD1|TRBV11-3|TRBJ1-1|.
CASSPDRYNTEAFF
TGTGCCAGCAGCCCGGACAGGTATAACACTGAAGCTTTCTTT
>TRBD1|TRBV11-2|TRBJ1-1|.
CASSLAGGNTEAFF
TGTGCCAGCAGCTTAGCAGGGGGGAACACTGAAGCTTTCTTT